A selection of T cell receptor beta chains follows, all from one sample in a study of PD-1 blockade in classical Hodgkin lymphoma. TCRdb's table, derived via immunoSEQ multiplex PCR, lists solely in-frame clones and lacks some. The sample has approximately 13,000 clones; about 94% are singletons. This specimen was peripheral blood mononuclear cells (PBMCs), taken at baseline. These receptors came from a human donor with classical Hodgkin lymphoma. Both conserved end residues are part of each CDR3. A D gene is named only where the DNA matches it firmly. The size of a clone is reported for some rows only, either as once, few or many, or as a class for expanded clones.

.	.	TRBV19	TRBJ1-5	TGTGCCAGTACCCGAAGGGGCAATCAGCCCCAGCATTTT	CASTRRGNQPQHF
.	TRBD2	TRBV9	TRBJ2-5	TGTGCCAGCAGCCCGTCGACTAGCGAAGGGACCCAGTACTTC	CASSPSTSEGTQYF
.	TRBD2	TRBV5-4	TRBJ2-3	TGTGCCAGCAGCTTTAGCGGGGGGGCCCCGGATACGCAGTATTTT	CASSFSGGAPDTQYF
.	.	TRBV7-9	TRBJ2-7	TGTGCCAGCACCGTCCCGGGACACTCCTACGAGCAGTACTTC	CASTVPGHSYEQYF
.	TRBD1	TRBV5-1	TRBJ1-1	TGCGCCAGCAACAGGGGTGAGGGGTTGCACACTGAAGCTTTCTTT	CASNRGEGLHTEAFF
.	.	TRBV27	TRBJ1-2	TGTGCCAGCAGTTTATCGACACCGTCTAACTATGGCTACACCTTC	CASSLSTPSNYGYTF
once	TRBD2	TRBV7-9	TRBJ2-5	TGTGCCAGCAGCTCCAGCGGGGGGAGCGAAGAGACCCAGTACTTC	CASSSSGGSEETQYF
few	.	TRBV27	TRBJ1-1	TGTGCCAGCCCTCGGTGGGGCGCTGAAGCTTTCTTT	CASPRWGAEAFF
.	.	TRBV27	TRBJ1-1	TGTGCCAGCAGCCCCCTTGGTAGCACTGAAGCTTTCTTT	CASSPLGSTEAFF
.	TRBD1	TRBV9	TRBJ1-4	TGTGCCAGCAGCGAGTCGACAGGGACAGGGGAAAAACTGTTTTTT	CASSESTGTGEKLFF
.	.	TRBV13	TRBJ2-7	TGTGCCAGCACCTTTAGGGGGGCTGGAGTGTACGAGCAGTACTTC	CASTFRGAGVYEQYF
.	.	TRBV9	TRBJ2-2	TGTGCCAGCAGCTCCGGCGCGGGGGCCTACACCGGGGAGCTGTTTTTT	CASSSGAGAYTGELFF
.	.	TRBV10-3	TRBJ1-3	TGTGCCATCAGTGAGTCTAGTGACAGCGGAAACACCATATATTTT	CAISESSDSGNTIYF
.	.	TRBV9	TRBJ2-2	TGTGCCAGCACTACGACAAACGGGGAGCTGTTTTTT	CASTTTNGELFF
.	TRBD2	TRBV7-8	TRBJ2-7	TGTGCCAGCAGCTTTTGGGAAGGGACTAGCACCGAGCAGTACTTC	CASSFWEGTSTEQYF
.	.	TRBV6-5	TRBJ1-1	TGTGCCAGTTCGAGGGAGGGTGGTGAGTACACTGAAGCTTTCTTT	CASSREGGEYTEAFF
.	TRBD2	TRBV7-8	TRBJ2-1	TGTGCCAGCAGCTTATCGTTAGCGGGAGGTTTCTACAATGAGCAGTTCTTC	CASSLSLAGGFYNEQFF
.	.	TRBV11-3	TRBJ2-7	TGTGCCAGCAGCCCTGGGGGACCTTACGAGCAGTACTTC	CASSPGGPYEQYF
.	.	TRBV6-1	TRBJ2-3	TGTGCCAGTTCACCGGGACACAGCACAGATACGCAGTATTTT	CASSPGHSTDTQYF
few	.	TRBV7-9	TRBJ2-5	TGTGCCAGCAGCTTAGCGCCGCGGAGTGTCCAAGAGACCCAGTACTTC	CASSLAPRSVQETQYF
medium-sized	TRBD1	TRBV19	TRBJ2-7	TGTGCCAGTAGTATGGTAGGGGGCTTCTCCTACGAGCAGTACTTC	CASSMVGGFSYEQYF
.	.	TRBV29-1	TRBJ2-7	TGCAGCGTTGAAAGGGGTTTCGAGCAGTACTTC	CSVERGFEQYF
.	.	TRBV6-1	TRBJ1-4	TGTGCCAGTCTTGGAAGGGGGAGTGATGAAAAACTGTTTTTT	CASLGRGSDEKLFF
once	.	TRBV6-1	TRBJ1-4	TGTGCCAGCAGTGAAAAAAGGATGGTCCGAGAAAAACTGTTTTTT	CASSEKRMVREKLFF
.	.	TRBV7-2	TRBJ1-3	TGTGCCAGCAGCTTAGGACCGACGGGCCCTGGAAACACCATATATTTT	CASSLGPTGPGNTIYF
once	.	TRBV15	TRBJ2-7	TGTGCCACCAGCAGAGGGGGGGCTACCTACGAGCAGTACTTC	CATSRGGATYEQYF
.	.	TRBV6-1	TRBJ2-7	TGTGCCACCACCCGCGACGGCCGGTCCTACGAGCAGTACTTC	CATTRDGRSYEQYF
once	.	TRBV7-2	TRBJ2-1	TGTGCCAGCCTGCCGAACGGGGGCCGTTACAATGAGCAGTTCTTC	CASLPNGGRYNEQFF
once	TRBD1	TRBV18	TRBJ2-2	TGTGCCAGCTCACCGACAGGGGGTGCGAACACCGGGGAGCTGTTTTTT	CASSPTGGANTGELFF
.	.	TRBV27	TRBJ1-1	TGTGCCAGCAGGTCCGTGACAGATCTTAACACTGAAGCTTTCTTT	CASRSVTDLNTEAFF
.	TRBD1	TRBV5-6	TRBJ1-2	TGTGCCAGCAGCATAACAGGGGGCAGGTATTACGGCTACACCTTC	CASSITGGRYYGYTF
.	.	TRBV13	TRBJ1-5	TGTGCCAGCAGCTTATCAGGCATGATGGGGGGTCCTAATCAGCCCCAGCATTTT	CASSLSGMMGGPNQPQHF
.	TRBD1	TRBV5-4	TRBJ1-4	TGTGCCAGCAGCTCAGGACAGGGGGCGGCTCATGAAAAACTGTTTTTT	CASSSGQGAAHEKLFF
once	.	TRBV4-1	TRBJ1-1	TGCGCCAGCAGCCCGATACAGGGAGAAGCTTTCTTT	CASSPIQGEAFF